The clone carrying this T cell receptor beta chain was detected only a few times. Measured with immunoSEQ multiplex PCR; TCRdb has only the in-frame clones, and not every one. The sample holds a few hundred thousand clones, 92% seen once. The record originates from a study of blood T cell repertoires in COVID-19. The V gene's germline CDR1 is SGHAT and CDR2 FQNNGV. The CDR3 spans 15 residues. Trimming took off 0 bases at V and 2 bases at J, with 11 bases between the two ends. The receptor comes from a woman in her thirties who had recovered from COVID-19. V gene TRBV11-2 combines with J gene TRBJ2-7, with TRBD1 as a possible D gene (6 bases). Source material: PBMCs or T cells enriched from blood (not recorded which). The CDR3: CASSLDRQGTYEQYF. Written as DNA, the CDR3 is TGTGCCAGCAGCTTAGATCGGCAGGGGACCTACGAGCAGTACTTC.